A selection of T cell receptor beta chains follows, all from one sample in a study of PD-1 blockade in classical Hodgkin lymphoma. The assay was immunoSEQ multiplex PCR, and TCRdb's table has in-frame clones only and misses some. Altogether some 4,300 clones are present, about 80% being singletons, with the ten largest covering around 15%. The sequencing input was CD8+ T cells from blood. These receptors were obtained from a human donor with classical Hodgkin lymphoma. Both conserved end residues are part of each CDR3. A D gene is named only where the DNA matches it firmly. Rows may omit the clone size; those that give it use once, few, many or a size class.

V: TRBV28
length: 12
J: TRBJ2-7
size: -
D: -
CDR3: CASSFSSYEQYF
DNA: TGTGCCAGCAGTTTTTCCTCCTACGAGCAGTACTTC

V: TRBV7-8
length: 15
J: TRBJ2-7
size: -
D: -
CDR3: CASSLITGSSYEQYF
DNA: TGTGCCAGCAGCCTCATTACAGGGAGCTCCTACGAGCAGTACTTC

V: TRBV18
length: 15
J: TRBJ1-5
size: -
D: -
CDR3: CASSPAGSGNQPQHF
DNA: TGTGCCAGCTCACCAGCAGGGTCAGGCAATCAGCCCCAGCATTTT

V: TRBV9
length: 15
J: TRBJ2-5
size: few
D: -
CDR3: CASSAGDKTQETQYF
DNA: TGTGCCAGCAGCGCAGGGGACAAGACCCAAGAGACCCAGTACTTC

V: TRBV29-1
length: 13
J: TRBJ1-1
size: large
D: -
CDR3: CSVPTGPGTEAFF
DNA: TGCAGCGTTCCGACAGGCCCGGGCACTGAAGCTTTCTTT

V: TRBV10-3
length: 16
J: TRBJ2-1
size: -
D: TRBD2
CDR3: CAISGGRGPSYNEQFF
DNA: TGTGCCATCAGTGGGGGGAGGGGACCCTCCTACAATGAGCAGTTCTTC

V: TRBV19
length: 14
J: TRBJ2-1
size: -
D: TRBD1
CDR3: CASSRTGGWNEQFF
DNA: TGTGCCAGTAGTCGGACAGGGGGATGGAATGAGCAGTTCTTC

V: TRBV5-4
length: 14
J: TRBJ2-7
size: -
D: -
CDR3: CASSLGGSPTEQYF
DNA: TGTGCCAGCAGCTTAGGCGGTTCCCCTACTGAGCAGTACTTC

V: TRBV7-2
length: 15
J: TRBJ2-1
size: -
D: -
CDR3: CASSLAASSYNEQFF
DNA: TGTGCCAGCAGCTTAGCCGCGAGCTCCTACAATGAGCAGTTCTTC

V: TRBV10-3
length: 13
J: TRBJ2-1
size: -
D: -
CDR3: CAIRSGGDNEQFF
DNA: TGTGCCATCAGGAGTGGAGGGGACAATGAGCAGTTCTTC

V: TRBV4-3
length: 15
J: TRBJ2-7
size: -
D: TRBD2
CDR3: CASSLGTSGYYEQYF
DNA: TGCGCCAGCAGCCTGGGGACTAGCGGTTACTACGAGCAGTACTTC

V: TRBV7-9
length: 17
J: TRBJ1-3
size: -
D: -
CDR3: CASSLPPQGLTGNTIYF
DNA: TGTGCCAGCAGCTTACCCCCCCAGGGACTAACCGGAAACACCATATATTTT

V: TRBV5-4
length: 14
J: TRBJ1-2
size: -
D: -
CDR3: CASSLGGSPRGYTF
DNA: TGTGCCAGCAGCTTGGGGGGGTCCCCGCGGGGCTACACCTTC

V: TRBV28
length: 15
J: TRBJ2-7
size: once
D: -
CDR3: CASGHPRESTYEQYF
DNA: TGTGCCAGCGGCCACCCCCGGGAGTCCACCTACGAGCAGTACTTC

V: TRBV5-6
length: 16
J: TRBJ2-1
size: -
D: -
CDR3: CASSSSLAPLGNEQFF
DNA: TGTGCCAGCAGCTCGTCTCTAGCCCCCCTCGGTAATGAGCAGTTCTTC

V: TRBV19
length: 14
J: TRBJ2-2
size: few
D: -
CDR3: CASSILANTGELFF
DNA: TGTGCCAGTAGTATATTAGCGAACACCGGGGAGCTGTTTTTT

V: TRBV9
length: 15
J: TRBJ2-2
size: -
D: TRBD1
CDR3: CASSERTGATGELFF
DNA: TGTGCCAGCAGCGAAAGGACAGGGGCGACCGGGGAGCTGTTTTTT